The rows below give T cell receptor beta chains drawn from one sample of a study of technical replicates of blood from several donors. Libraries were prepared by immunoSEQ multiplex PCR; TCRdb keeps only in-frame clonotypes and omits some of them. The sample consists of about 82,000 clones, 91% of them appearing once. The sample was T cells isolated from PBMCs. Every receptor here comes from a human donor in good health. CDR3s include the opening cysteine and the closing phenylalanine or tryptophan. The D gene is left open where the match is weak. Size tells how often a clone was seen (once, few, many) or the class of an expanded clone, and some rows leave it out.

NA	NA	TRBV27	TRBJ1-1	TGTGCCAGCAGTTTATCCATGCAGGGTGAAGCTTTCTTT	CASSLSMQGEAFF
NA	NA	TRBV2	TRBJ2-7	TGTGCCAGCAGTGAATCGGCGGGTAGTTGGGACGAGCAGTACTTC	CASSESAGSWDEQYF
TRBD1	NA	TRBV27	TRBJ2-1	TGTGCCAGCAGTCTGGGACAGTACAATGAGCAGTTCTTC	CASSLGQYNEQFF
TRBD1	NA	TRBV6-5	TRBJ1-2	TGTGCCAGCAGTTCTTTCACAGGGGGAGTGGATGGCTACACCTTC	CASSSFTGGVDGYTF
NA	NA	TRBV5-1	TRBJ2-7	TGCGCCAGCAGCTTGGCCCCTTTGGCCGAGCAGTACTTC	CASSLAPLAEQYF
NA	NA	TRBV30	TRBJ1-2	TGTGCCTGGAGTCCCAAACGGGACTGGTATGGCTACACCTTC	CAWSPKRDWYGYTF
NA	NA	TRBV7-8	TRBJ2-7	TGTGCCAGCAGCTTTGGACTCCCCTGGAAGCAGTACTTC	CASSFGLPWKQYF
NA	NA	TRBV27	TRBJ1-1	TGTGCCAGCAGTTTATCTTCGGGAGGGGGGATGAACACTGAAGCTTTCTTT	CASSLSSGGGMNTEAFF
NA	NA	TRBV6-5	TRBJ1-1	TGTGCCAGCAGTCGGGGAACTTTGAACACTGAAGCTTTCTTT	CASSRGTLNTEAFF
NA	NA	TRBV11-3	TRBJ1-1	TGTGCCAGCAGCTTAATCGGAGGGACTGAAGCTTTCTTT	CASSLIGGTEAFF
TRBD1	NA	TRBV4-1	TRBJ1-4	TGCGCCAGCAGCCAAGTTTTAGTCCGGCAGGGGGGAGAAAAACTGTTTTTT	CASSQVLVRQGGEKLFF
NA	NA	TRBV5-6	TRBJ1-3	TGTGCCAGCAGCTCATTTGCTGGAAACACCATATATTTT	CASSSFAGNTIYF
TRBD1	NA	TRBV28	TRBJ1-5	TGTGCCAGCAGTTTATTAGGGACAGGGTACCAGCCCCAGCATTTT	CASSLLGTGYQPQHF
NA	NA	TRBV5-4	TRBJ2-1	TGTGCCAGTGGTTGGAGCGGCTCCTACAATGAGCAGTTCTTC	CASGWSGSYNEQFF
NA	NA	TRBV9	TRBJ2-3	TGTGCCAGCAGCCAAACTCAGGTCCCTAGCACAGATACGCAGTATTTT	CASSQTQVPSTDTQYF
TRBD2	once	TRBV19	TRBJ2-5	TGTGCCAGTAGTGCCCGACTAGCGGGAGTGAAGGAGACCCAGTACTTC	CASSARLAGVKETQYF